Shown below are 20 T cell receptor beta chains from a single sample sequenced in a study of STAT5B mutations in CD4+ large granular lymphocyte leukemia. The table came from immunoSEQ multiplex PCR; TCRdb's copy has only in-frame clones and leaves some out. The table shows roughly 30,000 clones, with about three quarters occurring only once. The material sequenced was CD4+ T cells from blood buffy coats. These receptors were obtained from a human donor in good health.

This clone was observed a handful of times. This chain connects TRBV5-1 to TRBJ1-6; 8 bases are a match to TRBD1. This CDR3 region has 17 residues. The germline V gene has CDR1 SGHRS and CDR2 YFSETQ. Trimming took 0 bases from V and 14 from J; bases not matched to a gene: 16. The CDR3 nucleotides are TGCGCCAGCAGCTTGGTAGGGGGCGGGGGGCCACAGGGGGCCCTCCACTTT. Residues: CASSLVGGGGPQGALHF.

The rearrangement uses TRBV27 and TRBJ2-7; weak D call: TRBD1 (5 bases). In germline, CDR1 is MNHEY, CDR2 SMNVEV (reference sequence). V was shortened by 5 bases and J by 5 bases, with 22 bases between the two germline ends. The CDR3 has 16 residues. CDR3 sequence (DNA): TGTGCCAGCAGTACTTTTGGGGCCCCTAGAGACCACGAGCAGTACTTC. This codes for CASSTFGAPRDHEQYF.

The chain links TRBV6-1 to TRBJ1-2; D gene uncertain. This CDR3 has 12 amino acids. The germline gives CDR1 MNHNS, CDR2 SASEGT. The germline V and J ends were trimmed by 7 bases and 4 bases, with 10 bases remaining between them. The CDR3 loop is CASTVALYGYTF. In DNA, the CDR3 is TGTGCCAGCACGGTTGCCCTCTATGGCTACACCTTC.

The chain links TRBV30 to TRBJ2-6, with D perhaps given as TRBD1 or TRBD2 (5 bases each). Per germline, CDR1 GTSNPN and CDR2 SVGIG (reference sequence). V lost 3 bases and J lost 1, with 13 bases in between. The CDR3 covers 16 residues. CDR3 sequence: CAWSPRGVSGANVLTF. Written as DNA, the CDR3 is TGTGCCTGGAGCCCCCGGGGCGTTTCTGGGGCCAACGTCCTGACTTTC.

The genes are TRBV6-6 and TRBJ1-1; 8 nucleotides match TRBD1. CDR1 is MNHNY and CDR2 is SVGAGI in the germline V gene (reference sequence). The CDR3 covers 14 residues. V trimming: 6 bases; J trimming: 6 bases; junction bases outside the gene matches: 9. The CDR3 DNA is TGTGCCAGCAGCTTCGACAGGGGAAGAGCTGAAGCTTTCTTT. Translation: CASSFDRGRAEAFF.

The chain combines TRBV19 with TRBJ2-2; tentatively, D is TRBD1 (6 bases). V lost 4 bases and J lost 7, with 16 bases in between. The length of the CDR3 is 15 residues. The germline CDR1 and CDR2 sequences are LNHDA and SQIVND (reference sequence). As DNA, the CDR3 is TGTGCCAGTAGTAACGGACAGACGCGGAACGGGGAGCTGTTTTTT. Translated: CASSNGQTRNGELFF.

This clone was counted a few times. The chain recombines TRBV5-5 with TRBJ1-5, with D hard to call. Germline CDR1 reads SGHKS; CDR2 reads YYEKEE (reference sequence). The CDR3 spans 16 residues. The V and J ends lost 0 bases and 0 bases respectively, with 10 bases between them. The CDR3 protein is CASSLALDLSNQPQHF. The CDR3 DNA reads TGTGCCAGCAGCTTGGCCCTCGACCTTAGCAATCAGCCCCAGCATTTT.

This clone came up a few times. The chain carries TRBV7-9 and TRBJ2-7, with 7 bases lining up with TRBD2. The CDR3 spans 13 residues. Germline assignment: CDR1 SEHNR and CDR2 FQNEAQ (reference sequence). Trimming at V came to 1 base and at J to 6 bases, leaving 3 bases not matched to a gene. The CDR3 is CASSLDSGFEQYF. In DNA, the CDR3 is TGTGCCAGCAGCTTAGATAGCGGGTTCGAGCAGTACTTC. Supplemented by reference TRBV7-9 and TRBJ2-7, the full variable domain reads DTGVSQNPRHKITKRGQNVTFRCDPISEHNRLYWYRQTLGQGPEFLTYFQNEAQLEKSRLLSDRFSAERPKGSFSTLEIQRTEQGDSAMYLCASSLDSGFEQYFGPGTRLTVT.

The chain uses TRBV7-9 and TRBJ2-1; D gene unclear. Trimming removed 5 bases at V and 0 bases at J, with 11 bases between. CDR3 length: 15 residues. Germline loops: CDR1 SEHNR, CDR2 FQNEAQ (reference sequence). The CDR3 protein is CASSPPRSSYNEQFF. As DNA, the CDR3 is TGTGCCAGCAGCCCCCCGCGGAGCTCCTACAATGAGCAGTTCTTC.

The genes are TRBV7-9 and TRBJ1-2, with D maybe TRBD1 (5 bases). The germline V and J ends were trimmed by 5 bases and 8 bases, with 9 bases remaining between them. The CDR3 runs 11 residues. The V gene's germline CDR1 is SEHNR and CDR2 FQNEAQ (reference sequence). The CDR3 here is CASSREGGYTF. In DNA, the CDR3 is TGTGCCAGCAGCCGCGAGGGGGGCTACACCTTC.

The chain uses TRBV15 and TRBJ1-2, with TRBD1 as a possible D gene (5 bases). The CDR3 runs to 14 residues. V was shortened by 4 bases and J by 2 bases, with 11 bases between the two germline ends. Germline CDR1 LNHNV, CDR2 YYDKDF (reference sequence). This chain's CDR3 is CATSMGGDNYGYTF. In nucleotides, the CDR3 is TGTGCCACCAGCATGGGAGGGGACAACTATGGCTACACCTTC.

The J gene is TRBJ2-7, the V gene TRBV30; TRBD1 matches 8 bases. Germline trimming cut 3 bases from V and 5 bases from J; bases unmatched to any gene: 6. The CDR3 contains 13 residues. Germline V gene sequence: CDR1 GTSNPN, CDR2 SVGIG (reference sequence). The CDR3 DNA sequence: TGTGCCTGGAGGCAGACAGGGGCCCACGAGCAGTACTTC. Translating gives CAWRQTGAHEQYF.

The sample holds one count of this clone. The chain joins TRBV5-4 to TRBJ2-4; weak D call: TRBD1 (6 bases). Germline V gene data show CDR1 as SGHNT and CDR2 as YYREEE (reference sequence). The CDR3 spans 16 residues. The ends were cut back, 0 bases at V and 0 bases at J, with 10 bases in the middle. The CDR3 here is CASSLAGDLAKNIQYF. In nucleotides, the CDR3 is TGTGCCAGCAGCTTGGCAGGGGATCTAGCCAAAAACATTCAGTACTTC.

The chain has TRBV2 and TRBJ1-2, with 7 bases identical to TRBD1. The CDR3 is 13 residues long. CDR1 is SNHLY, CDR2 FYNNEI, per germline. V lost 7 bases and J lost 6; bases outside the gene matches: 8. CDR3 sequence: CASTVGQGDGYTF. In DNA form, the CDR3 reads TGTGCCAGCACAGTTGGGCAGGGGGATGGCTACACCTTC.

This chain uses TRBV14 with TRBJ2-5, with a weak D call TRBD1 (6 bases). CDR1 SGHDN and CDR2 FVKESK come from the germline V gene. V was cut by 2 bases and J by 7 bases, with 17 bases left in between. This CDR3 is 15 amino acids long. The CDR3 DNA reads TGTGCCAGCAGCCAATCAAGACAGGCTGTTGGGACCCAGTACTTC. It specifies CASSQSRQAVGTQYF.

The chain is built from TRBV14 and TRBJ2-3, with TRBD2 matching over 7 bases. The CDR3 extends over 16 amino acids. V trimming: 2 bases; J trimming: 6 bases; junction bases outside the gene matches: 11. Germline CDR1 and CDR2: SGHDN and FVKESK. As DNA, the CDR3 is TGTGCCAGCAGCCAACGAGCGGGGCTACCGCTGGATACGCAGTATTTT. Its protein product is CASSQRAGLPLDTQYF.

The sample holds a few counts of this clone. The chain couples TRBV11-2 to TRBJ2-7; maybe TRBD1 (5 bases). The CDR3 loop spans 14 amino acids. The V gene's germline CDR1 is SGHAT and CDR2 FQNNGV. V lost 1 base and J 3 bases, leaving 10 bases between the germline ends. The CDR3, as DNA: TGTGCCAGCAGCTTAGGAGAAGGGGTCTACGAGCAGTACTTC. Protein sequence: CASSLGEGVYEQYF.

CDR3 coding DNA: TGTGCCAGCAGATTGATCGGGACAGGGAATCACGAGCAGTACTTC. This codes for CASRLIGTGNHEQYF. The chain couples TRBV5-8 to TRBJ2-7; 9 bases match TRBD1. V shed 5 bases, J shed 5 bases, and the junction held 11 bases outside the gene matches. Germline CDR1 SGHTS, CDR2 YDEGEE. The CDR3 length is 15 residues. The complete variable domain, with remaining parts taken from reference TRBV5-8 and TRBJ2-7, reads EAGVTQSPTHLIKTRGQQATLRCSPISGHTSVYWYQQALGLGLQFLLWYDEGEERNRGNFPPRFSGRQFPNYSSELNVNALELEDSALYLCASRLIGTGNHEQYFGPGTRLTVT.

The chain joins TRBV19 to TRBJ1-5; TRBD1 agrees at 8 bases. The CDR3 has 15 amino acids. The V gene end was trimmed by 1 base and the J gene end by 7 bases; junction bases not matched to a gene: 6. Germline CDR1 is LNHDA and CDR2 is SQIVND (reference sequence). For the CDR3, the DNA is TGTGCCAGTAGTATAGGGGCCAGGGGGCCGCAGCCCCAGCATTTT. Its protein product is CASSIGARGPQPQHF.

This rearrangement joins TRBV5-5 to TRBJ2-2, with D possibly matching TRBD1 (7 bases). This CDR3 has 16 amino acids. V gave up 0 bases and J gave up 1 base, with 10 bases separating them. Germline V lookup: CDR1 SGHKS, CDR2 YYEKEE (reference sequence). CDR3: CASSLGQGGNTGELFF. The CDR3 DNA reads TGTGCCAGCAGCTTGGGGCAGGGGGGGAACACCGGGGAGCTGTTTTTT.